This TCR beta chain stems from a study of blood T cell repertoires in COVID-19. On the study more broadly: COVID-19 samples, acute and convalescent, were from the United States, Italy and Spain. From T cells, B-cell-depleted T cells, or PBMCs came the material, which was cDNA or gDNA.

Trimming shortened V by 7 bases and J by 0 bases, and 10 bases separated the two germline ends. Per germline, CDR1 MNHEY and CDR2 SVGAGI. The CDR3 extends over 14 amino acids. The data were produced by immunoSEQ multiplex PCR, yet TCRdb's version contains in-frame clones alone and is incomplete. The sample consists of about 480,000 clones, roughly 89% of them appearing once. Seattle participants joined during active infection and were tracked over time. The clonotype comes from a woman in her forties or fifties with COVID-19, enrolled during active disease. This chain uses TRBV6-5 with TRBJ1-3; D uncertain. Material for sequencing was peripheral blood. As DNA, the CDR3 is TGTGCCAGCACCGCGGTTAGCTCTGGAAACACCATATATTTT. Translating gives CASTAVSSGNTIYF.